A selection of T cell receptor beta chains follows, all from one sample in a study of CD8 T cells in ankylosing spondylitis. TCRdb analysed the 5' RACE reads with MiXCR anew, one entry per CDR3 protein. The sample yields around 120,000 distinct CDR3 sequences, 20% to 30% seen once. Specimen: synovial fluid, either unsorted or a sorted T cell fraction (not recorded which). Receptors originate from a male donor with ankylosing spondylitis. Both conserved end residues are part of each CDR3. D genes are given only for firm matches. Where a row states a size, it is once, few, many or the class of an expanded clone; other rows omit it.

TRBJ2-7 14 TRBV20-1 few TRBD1 TGCAGTGCTAGAGATCTACAGGGGGCCCACGAGCAGTACTTC CSARDLQGAHEQYF
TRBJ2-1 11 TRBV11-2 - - TGTGCCAGCAGCTTCTACAATGAGCAGTTCTTC CASSFYNEQFF
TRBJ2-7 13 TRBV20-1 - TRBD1 TGCAGTGCTGCGGACAGGGGATACTACGAGCAGTACTTC CSAADRGYYEQYF
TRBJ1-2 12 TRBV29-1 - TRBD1 TGCAGCGTCCTCCAGGGGGACTATGGCTACACCTTC CSVLQGDYGYTF
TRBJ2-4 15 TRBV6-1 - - TGTGCCAGCAGAGAGGACTGGGGACCCACAGGCATTCAGTACTTC CASREDWGPTGIQYF
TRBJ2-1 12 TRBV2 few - TGTGCCAGCAAACTAGCAGACAATGAGCAGTTCTTC CASKLADNEQFF
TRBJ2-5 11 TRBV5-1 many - TGCGCCAGCAGCGTTCAAGAGACCCAGTACTTC CASSVQETQYF
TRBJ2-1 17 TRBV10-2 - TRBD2 TGCGCCAGCAGGTCGACTAGCGGGAGGAGCTCCTACAATGAGCAGTTCTTC CASRSTSGRSSYNEQFF
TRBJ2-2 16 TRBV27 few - TGTGCCAGCAGTTTAAGGGGGACAACTAACACCGGGGAGCTGTTTTTT CASSLRGTTNTGELFF
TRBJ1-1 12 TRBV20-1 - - TGCAGTGCTTCCGACGGGAACACTGAAGCTTTCTTT CSASDGNTEAFF
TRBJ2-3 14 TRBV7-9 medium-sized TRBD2 TGTGCCAGCAGCCCCCGACTAGCGGGAGATACGCAGTATTTT CASSPRLAGDTQYF
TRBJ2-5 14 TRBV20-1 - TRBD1 TGCAGTGCTAGAGATCTGGGGGCAGGGGGGACCCAGTACTTC CSARDLGAGGTQYF
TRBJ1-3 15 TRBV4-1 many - TGCGCCAGCAGCCAAGACGGGGGATCTGGAAACACCATATATTTT CASSQDGGSGNTIYF
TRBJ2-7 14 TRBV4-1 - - TGCGCCAGCAGCCAAAGCGCGGACAATTACGAGCAGTACTTC CASSQSADNYEQYF
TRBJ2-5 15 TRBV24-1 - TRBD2 TGTGCCACCAGTGATAGACTAGCGGGAGGGCAGACCCAGTACTTC CATSDRLAGGQTQYF
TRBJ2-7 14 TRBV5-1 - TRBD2 TGCGCCAGCACCTTTGCGGGAGGAGCCTACGAGCAGTACTTC CASTFAGGAYEQYF
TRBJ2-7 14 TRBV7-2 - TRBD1 TGTGCCAGCTTAAGACAGGGGGACCCCTACGAGCAGTACTTC CASLRQGDPYEQYF
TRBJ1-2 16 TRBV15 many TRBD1 TGTGCCACCAGCGGGGGACAGGGGATAGGTTTAGATGGCTACACCTTC CATSGGQGIGLDGYTF